These 29 T cell receptor beta chains originate from one sample sequenced in a study of blood T cell repertoires in COVID-19. The table came from immunoSEQ multiplex PCR; TCRdb's copy has only in-frame clones and leaves some out. This table has around 360,000 clones, approximately 89% appearing once. The sample taken for sequencing was PBMCs or T cells enriched from blood (not recorded which). The receptor set was obtained from a man in his forties in a cohort exposed to, infected with or recovered from COVID-19 (not recorded which).

The chain combines TRBV5-1 with TRBJ1-2; 8 bases are a match to TRBD1. The CDR3 has 15 amino acids. Germline V gene lookup returns CDR1 SGHRS and CDR2 YFSETQ. The junction had 7 bases not matched to a gene; V was cut back by 5 bases and J by 1 base. For the CDR3, the DNA is TGCGCCAGCAGACCTGGGACAGGTGATAACTATGGCTACACCTTC. As protein: CASRPGTGDNYGYTF.

The V call is TRBV9, the J call TRBJ1-1; D not certain. Germline CDR1 reads SGDLS; CDR2 reads YYNGEE. CDR3 size: 14 residues. The V and J ends lost 1 base and 0 bases respectively, with 7 bases between them. For the CDR3, the DNA is TGTGCCAGCAGCGTACAGGCCGTGAACACTGAAGCTTTCTTT. Translated: CASSVQAVNTEAFF.

The V call is TRBV3-1 (or the pseudogene TRBV3-2), the J call TRBJ1-2, with TRBD1 as a possible D gene (5 bases). Trimming removed 1 base from V and 8 bases from J, with 8 bases in between. This CDR3 is 12 amino acids long. Germline-derived CDR1 and CDR2 are LGHDT and YNNKEL (reference sequence). CDR3 in DNA: TGTGCCAGCAGCCAAGCAGGGTTGGGCTACACCTTC. It yields the protein CASSQAGLGYTF.

This chain joins TRBV5-1 and TRBJ1-1; TRBD1 agrees at 8 bases. Germline CDR1 and CDR2: SGHRS and YFSETQ. The ends lost 4 bases at V and 1 base at J; junction bases unmatched: 9. The CDR3 loop spans 16 amino acids. The CDR3 spells CASSATGTGSNTEAFF. CDR3 nucleotide sequence: TGCGCCAGCAGCGCTACCGGGACAGGTTCGAACACTGAAGCTTTCTTT.

This clone was counted a single time. V and J are TRBV10-2 and TRBJ1-6, with D hard to call. Germline V CDR1 and CDR2: WSHSY, SAAADI. This CDR3 is built from 17 residues. Trimming took off 6 bases at V and 2 bases at J, with 17 bases between the two ends. The CDR3 DNA reads TGCGCCAGCAGCGATACCGGGAGAGTGACCTATAATTCACCCCTCCACTTT. This translates into CASSDTGRVTYNSPLHF.

This rearrangement joins TRBV6-4 to TRBJ1-5; D may be TRBD1 (5 bases). Germline lookup yields CDR1 MRHNA and CDR2 SNTAGT. The CDR3 runs to 10 residues. Trimming shortened V by 11 bases and J by 7 bases, and 9 bases separated the two germline ends. In DNA form, the CDR3 reads TGTGCCGGACACAGGCAGCCCCAGCATTTT. Amino acid sequence: CAGHRQPQHF.

This clone showed up just a few times. In DNA, the CDR3 is TGTGCCAGCAGCTTAGATCCCGACAGTCGGTCCGAGCAGTACTTC. The encoded protein is CASSLDPDSRSEQYF. V gene TRBV11-2 combines with J gene TRBJ2-7; D may be TRBD1 (5 bases). There are 15 residues in the CDR3. V lost 0 bases and J lost 6, with 15 bases in between. Per germline, CDR1 SGHAT and CDR2 FQNNGV.

The chain recombines TRBV28 with TRBJ2-1, with 7 bases fitting TRBD2. The CDR3 consists of 14 residues. CDR1 MDHEN and CDR2 SYDVKM come from the germline V gene. V lost 6 bases to trimming and J lost 0 bases; unmatched junction nucleotides: 2. CDR3 amino acids: CASRAGSSYNEQFF. In DNA, the CDR3 is TGTGCCAGCAGAGCGGGAAGCTCCTACAATGAGCAGTTCTTC.

The chain recombines TRBV30 with TRBJ2-7; unclear D gene. The CDR3 extends over 11 amino acids. The germline V gene encodes CDR1 GTSNPN and CDR2 SVGIG (reference sequence). V lost 2 bases and J lost 6, with 8 bases in between. The CDR3 coding sequence is TGTGCCTGGAGTATGTCGGGCGAGCAGTACTTC. Its protein is CAWSMSGEQYF.

The genes are TRBV7-9 and TRBJ2-7; 11 nucleotides agree with TRBD2. The CDR3 spans 15 residues. V trimming: 6 bases; J trimming: 3 bases; junction bases outside the gene matches: 7. The germline gives CDR1 SEHNR, CDR2 FQNEAQ (reference sequence). The CDR3 coding sequence is TGTGCCAGCAGTTACCTAGCGGGAGGCCTCTACGAGCAGTACTTC. Its protein product is CASSYLAGGLYEQYF.

The CDR3 DNA follows: TGTGCCAGCAGCTTAGGAGGGATGCGCACCGGGGAGCTGTTTTTT. Amino acids: CASSLGGMRTGELFF. The chain links TRBV11-2 to TRBJ2-2; a possible D gene is TRBD2 (5 bases). The CDR3 loop spans 15 amino acids. Deletions cut 1 base from V and 4 bases from J, with 10 bases between. Germline V gene lookup returns CDR1 SGHAT and CDR2 FQNNGV.

This clone appeared once. This sample also contains other DNA sequences that code for the same CDR3. The chain couples TRBV9 to TRBJ2-5; TRBD2 matches 7 bases. Germline V gene lookup returns CDR1 SGDLS and CDR2 YYNGEE. The V and J ends lost 2 bases and 5 bases, in that order; junction bases with no gene match: 6. The CDR3 extends over 14 amino acids. The CDR3, as DNA: TGTGCCAGCAGCGTCGGCGGGAGAGAGGAGACCCAGTACTTC. This translates into CASSVGGREETQYF.

The J gene is TRBJ2-5, the V gene TRBV18; tentatively, D is TRBD2 (6 bases). Germline V gives CDR1 KGHSH, CDR2 LQKENI. The V end lost 5 bases, the J end lost 5 bases, and 18 bases lay between the germline ends. This CDR3 contains 15 residues. CDR3: CASSLRDSRKETQYF. CDR3 DNA sequence: TGTGCCAGCTCATTACGGGACTCTCGGAAGGAGACCCAGTACTTC.

The V gene is TRBV28, the J gene TRBJ1-2; 9 bases line up with TRBD1. CDR1 MDHEN and CDR2 SYDVKM come from the germline V gene. Trimming at V came to 3 bases and at J to 5 bases, leaving 13 bases not matched to a gene. The CDR3 is made up of 17 amino acids. The CDR3 region has the DNA TGTGCCAGCAGTTTGGCTACAGGGGGCCAGGAACCTTATGGCTACACCTTC. It specifies CASSLATGGQEPYGYTF.

The chain uses TRBV5-1 and TRBJ2-5; D is uncertain. This CDR3 comprises 17 residues. The ends were cut back, 3 bases at V and 0 bases at J, with 18 bases in the middle. Germline CDR1 and CDR2: SGHRS and YFSETQ. CDR3 amino acids: CASSSYYATRNQETQYF. The CDR3 bases are TGCGCCAGCAGCTCGTACTACGCTACACGGAACCAAGAGACCCAGTACTTC. The entire variable domain, with the rest obtained from reference TRBV5-1 and TRBJ2-5, is as follows: KAGVTQTPRYLIKTRGQQVTLSCSPISGHRSVSWYQQTPGQGLQFLFEYFSETQRNKGNFPGRFSGRQFSNSRSEMNVSTLELGDSALYLCASSSYYATRNQETQYFGPGTRLLVL.

The chain couples TRBV4-1 to TRBJ2-2, with D perhaps TRBD2 (6 bases). The CDR3 is 15 amino acids. Germline loops: CDR1 MGHRA, CDR2 YSYEKL. Trimming cost V 2 bases and J 4 bases, with 11 bases left between them. CDR3 protein: CASSQPGSGTGELFF. The CDR3 DNA follows: TGCGCCAGCAGCCAACCCGGGAGTGGCACCGGGGAGCTGTTTTTT.

The gene calls are TRBV10-1 and TRBJ2-1; 10 bases line up with TRBD2. CDR1 is WNHNN and CDR2 is SYGVQD in the germline V gene (reference sequence). This CDR3 region has 16 residues. The trim removed 3 bases at V and 2 bases at J, leaving 4 bases unmatched. As DNA, the CDR3 is TGCGCCAGCAGTGACCCCAGCGGGAGGGCCTACAATGAGCAGTTCTTC. It is translated as CASSDPSGRAYNEQFF.

The chain is built from TRBV5-1 and TRBJ1-1; no clear D gene. Germline V gene data show CDR1 as SGHRS and CDR2 as YFSETQ. The CDR3 is made up of 12 amino acids. Trimming pared 2 bases from V and 11 bases from J, leaving 13 bases between. CDR3 sequence: CASSLVGLGAFF. In DNA, the CDR3 is TGCGCCAGCAGCTTAGTTGGACTGGGGGCTTTCTTT.

In DNA, the CDR3 is TGTGCCAGTAGTAATACAATCAGGGGTAGCTACACCTTC. It translates to CASSNTIRGSYTF. The chain has TRBV19 and TRBJ1-2; tentatively, D is TRBD1 (6 bases). The length of the CDR3 is 13 residues. Deletions cut 4 bases from V and 9 bases from J, with 15 bases between. Germline V CDR1 and CDR2: LNHDA, SQIVND (reference sequence). Variable domain in full (rest from reference TRBV19 and TRBJ1-2): DGGITQSPKYLFRKEGQNVTLSCEQNLNHDAMYWYRQDPGQGLRLIYYSQIVNDFQKGDIAEGYSVSREKKESFPLTVTSAQKNPTAFYLCASSNTIRGSYTFGSGTRLTVV.

V usage is TRBV27 and J usage is TRBJ2-7; D is possibly TRBD2 (6 bases). The germline CDR1 and CDR2 sequences are MNHEY and SMNVEV (reference sequence). The CDR3 covers 15 residues. Trimming shortened V by 3 bases and J by 3 bases, and 15 bases separated the two germline ends. The CDR3 nucleotides read TGTGCCAGCAGTTTGAGGAGGCAGGGAGGCTACGAGCAGTACTTC. This gives the protein CASSLRRQGGYEQYF.

This chain uses TRBV3-1 (or the pseudogene TRBV3-2) with TRBJ2-1; weak D call: TRBD1 (6 bases). Per the germline V gene, CDR1 is LGHDT and CDR2 is YNNKEL (reference sequence). The CDR3 is 14 residues long. Between the trimmed V and J ends, which lost 2 bases and 11 bases, there was a span of 16 bases. Here the CDR3 reads CASSQRYRDWKQFF. CDR3 coding DNA: TGTGCCAGCAGCCAACGTTACAGGGATTGGAAGCAGTTCTTC.

This chain links TRBV3-1 (or the pseudogene TRBV3-2) with TRBJ2-5; the match to TRBD1 covers 10 bases. CDR1 is LGHDT and CDR2 is YNNKEL in the germline V gene (reference sequence). V gave up 5 bases and J gave up 5 bases; unmatched junction bases: 5. CDR3 length equals 14 residues. CDR3 protein: CASSIPGQGETQYF. The CDR3 nucleotides read TGTGCCAGCAGCATACCGGGACAGGGGGAGACCCAGTACTTC.

This clone has more than one count but fewer than ten. J is TRBJ1-2 and V is TRBV7-8; 7 bases agree with TRBD1. The CDR3 spans 15 residues. With 3 bases clipped from V and 1 base from J, the junction kept 5 bases outside the gene matches. Germline V gene sequence: CDR1 SGHVS, CDR2 FQNEAQ. The CDR3 loop is CASSFDRALNYGYTF. DNA of the CDR3: TGTGCCAGCAGCTTCGACAGGGCCCTTAACTATGGCTACACCTTC.

The J gene is TRBJ2-2, the V gene TRBV11-2; 8 bases line up with TRBD2. With V trimmed by 5 bases and J by 4 bases, 9 bases remained unmatched. The germline CDR1 and CDR2 sequences are SGHAT and FQNNGV. The CDR3 is made up of 16 amino acids. In DNA form, the CDR3 reads TGTGCCAGCAGCAGGACAGCGGGAGAAGGCACCGGGGAGCTGTTTTTT. It translates to CASSRTAGEGTGELFF. Together with reference TRBV11-2 and TRBJ2-2, the CDR3 gives the full variable domain: EAGVAQSPRYKIIEKRQSVAFWCNPISGHATLYWYQQILGQGPKLLIQFQNNGVVDDSQLPKDRFSAERLKGVDSTLKIQPAKLEDSAVYLCASSRTAGEGTGELFFGEGSRLTVL.

The chain employs TRBV6-4 and TRBJ1-1; 9 bases are a match to TRBD1. CDR3 length equals 14 residues. Germline V gene lookup returns CDR1 MRHNA and CDR2 SNTAGT. Trimming at V came to 0 bases and at J to 11 bases, leaving 7 bases not matched to a gene. This chain's CDR3 is CASSDSRDRVNAFF. The CDR3 bases are TGTGCCAGCAGTGACTCTCGGGACAGGGTGAATGCTTTCTTT.

V gene TRBV28 combines with J gene TRBJ2-7; 8 bases map to TRBD1. With 3 bases clipped from V and 1 base from J, the junction kept 8 bases outside the gene matches. Germline V gives CDR1 MDHEN, CDR2 SYDVKM. This CDR3 contains 16 residues. The CDR3, as DNA: TGTGCCAGCAGTTTGCCCGGCGGACAGGGTTCCTACGAGCAGTACTTC. Its translation: CASSLPGGQGSYEQYF.

This clone was recorded once. This chain joins TRBV7-9 and TRBJ2-1; D is uncertain. Trimming took off 7 bases at V and 7 bases at J, with 8 bases between the two ends. Germline V gene sequence: CDR1 SEHNR, CDR2 FQNEAQ (reference sequence). The CDR3 covers 11 residues. CDR3 sequence: CASTSVNEQFF. The CDR3 region has the DNA TGTGCCAGCACCAGCGTGAATGAGCAGTTCTTC.

The chain recombines TRBV5-1 with TRBJ2-2; D perhaps matches TRBD2 (5 bases). Germline loops: CDR1 SGHRS, CDR2 YFSETQ. This CDR3 contains 15 residues. V was clipped by 4 bases and J by 3 bases, with 13 bases between them. This chain's CDR3 is CASSAPDYHTGELFF. Written as DNA, the CDR3 is TGCGCCAGCAGCGCCCCCGACTACCACACCGGGGAGCTGTTTTTT.

The chain couples TRBV2 to TRBJ1-3; the D is unclear. CDR3 length: 15 residues. V gave up 3 bases and J gave up 0 bases, with 9 bases separating them. Germline CDR1 is SNHLY and CDR2 is FYNNEI. In nucleotides, the CDR3 is TGTGCCAGCAGTGATTCGGTTCTCTCTGGAAACACCATATATTTT. Residues: CASSDSVLSGNTIYF.